The 14 T cell receptor beta chains listed next were all sequenced from one sample in a study of shared clonotypes between healthy human individuals (dated by TCRdb to 2020 to 2021). The library was obtained by the immunoSEQ multiplex PCR assay. In TCRdb, the immuneACCESS table is reduced to in-frame sequences with V and J assigned. These tables do not hold every clone; where another copy was compared, an unresolved V gene accounts for under half, and the others remain unexplained. Recorded for this sample are some 1.4 million clones; 96% of them occurred a single time. The ten most abundant clones make up roughly 1.2% of the sample. The sample consisted of naive CD4+ T cells sorted from blood. The cell subset or site label here, explained by the study, means: CD45RA+ positively selected. Every receptor here comes from a young man in good health.

CDR3 protein: CASSLRELRDTEAFF. Written as DNA, the CDR3 is TGTGCCAGCAGCTTACGGGAACTAAGGGACACTGAAGCTTTCTTT. This rearrangement joins TRBV7-9 to TRBJ1-1; D gene uncertain. The V and J ends lost 2 bases and 3 bases respectively, with 13 bases between them. Germline V lookup: CDR1 SEHNR, CDR2 FQNEAQ (reference sequence). The CDR3 contains 15 residues.

The rearrangement uses TRBV28 and TRBJ1-2, with 8 bases identical to TRBD1. Trimming at V came to 1 base and at J to 8 bases, leaving 6 bases not matched to a gene. CDR3 length equals 14 residues. Germline values: CDR1 MDHEN, CDR2 SYDVKM. CDR3 sequence reads: CASSLFGTGGGYTF. CDR3 in DNA: TGTGCCAGCAGTTTATTTGGGACAGGAGGCGGCTACACCTTC.

This rearrangement joins TRBV12-5 to TRBJ2-2; the match to TRBD2 covers 8 bases. Germline V CDR1 and CDR2: LGHNT, FRNRAP. This CDR3 contains 16 residues. The V segment lost 3 bases and the J segment 0 bases; nucleotides outside the gene matches: 3. This CDR3 is CASGFRTSPNTGELFF. In DNA form, the CDR3 reads TGTGCTAGTGGTTTCCGGACTAGCCCGAACACCGGGGAGCTGTTTTTT.

The chain recombines TRBV6-1 with TRBJ2-1; 7 nucleotides agree with TRBD2. The CDR3 contains 16 residues. Germline V gene data show CDR1 as MNHNS and CDR2 as SASEGT. After removal of 2 bases from V and 10 bases from J, the junction contained 14 bases not matched to a gene. The chain's CDR3 is CASSEPLAGEVGEQFF. CDR3 coding DNA: TGTGCCAGCAGTGAACCCCTGGCGGGAGAGGTAGGGGAGCAGTTCTTC.

V is TRBV9 and J is TRBJ1-1; D unresolved. The CDR3 contains 14 residues. V gave up 4 bases and J gave up 0 bases, with 10 bases separating them. Germline V gene lookup returns CDR1 SGDLS and CDR2 YYNGEE. As DNA, the CDR3 is TGTGCCAGCAGCCTCGAACTATTGAACACTGAAGCTTTCTTT. Translation gives CASSLELLNTEAFF.

This chain links TRBV6-5 with TRBJ2-7; D ambiguous. The CDR3 totals 13 residues. Germline CDR1 is MNHEY and CDR2 is SVGAGI. Trimming removed 2 bases at V and 4 bases at J, with 9 bases between. CDR3 nucleotide sequence: TGTGCCAGCAGTTACACTCTTAAATACGAGCAGTACTTC. Translation gives CASSYTLKYEQYF.

The chain joins TRBV11-2 to TRBJ1-5; 8 bases fit TRBD1. The ends lost 4 bases at V and 4 bases at J; junction bases unmatched: 6. Germline V gene data show CDR1 as SGHAT and CDR2 as FQNNGV. CDR3 length equals 15 residues. The CDR3 DNA follows: TGTGCCAGCAGCTCGGACAGGGCGAATAATCAGCCCCAGCATTTT. This translates into CASSSDRANNQPQHF.

This chain uses TRBV28 with TRBJ1-1, with 7 bases fitting TRBD1. From germline, CDR1 is MDHEN and CDR2 SYDVKM. The CDR3 length is 14 residues. V lost 10 bases to trimming and J lost 10 bases; unmatched junction nucleotides: 18. As DNA, the CDR3 is TGTGCCATCAACCCGGGAGGGGGCGTCGAAGGAGCTTTCTTT. It translates to CAINPGGGVEGAFF.

As to this clone: The sample contains more than one DNA sequence encoding this CDR3. The chain is built from TRBV9 and TRBJ2-5, with 7 bases aligning to TRBD1. CDR1 is SGDLS and CDR2 is YYNGEE in the germline V gene. Trimming at V came to 0 bases and at J to 3 bases, leaving 2 bases not matched to a gene. The CDR3 has 14 residues. This CDR3 reads CASSVAQGKETQYF. DNA of the CDR3: TGTGCCAGCAGCGTAGCACAGGGGAAAGAGACCCAGTACTTC.

The chain combines TRBV4-1 with TRBJ2-5; no reliable D call. This CDR3 is 14 amino acids long. Trimming removed 0 bases at V and 0 bases at J, with 5 bases between. Germline V gene lookup returns CDR1 MGHRA and CDR2 YSYEKL. CDR3 protein: CASSQELYQETQYF. For the CDR3, the DNA is TGCGCCAGCAGCCAAGAGCTGTACCAAGAGACCCAGTACTTC.

The V call is TRBV5-4, the J call TRBJ2-3; 8 bases are shared with TRBD2. The V gene's germline CDR1 is SGHNT and CDR2 YYREEE (reference sequence). The CDR3 has 14 amino acids. Unmatched junction bases numbered 4, after V lost 4 bases and J lost 3 bases. The CDR3 loop reads CASSPGLATDTQYF. The CDR3 nucleotides read TGTGCCAGCAGCCCAGGACTAGCAACAGATACGCAGTATTTT. Variable domain in full (rest from reference TRBV5-4 and TRBJ2-3): ETGVTQSPTHLIKTRGQQVTLRCSSQSGHNTVSWYQQALGQGPQFIFQYYREEENGRGNFPPRFSGLQFPNYSSELNVNALELDDSALYLCASSPGLATDTQYFGPGTRLTVL.

The gene calls are TRBV10-3 and TRBJ1-1; maybe TRBD1 (5 bases). V was shortened by 6 bases and J by 1 base, with 9 bases between the two germline ends. Germline V lookup: CDR1 ENHRY, CDR2 SYGVKD. This CDR3 region has 13 residues. CDR3 residues: CAIRPTGNTEAFF. In DNA, the CDR3 is TGTGCCATCAGGCCCACAGGGAACACTGAAGCTTTCTTT.

The chain recombines TRBV10-3 with TRBJ2-4; possibly TRBD1 for D (6 bases). Trimming removed 6 bases at V and 7 bases at J, with 13 bases between. The germline V gene encodes CDR1 ENHRY and CDR2 SYGVKD. This CDR3 region has 13 residues. The CDR3 region is CAIRDRPGNIQYF. CDR3 nucleotides: TGTGCCATCAGGGACAGACCCGGGAACATTCAGTACTTC.

The chain recombines TRBV29-1 with TRBJ1-2; possibly TRBD1 for D (6 bases). Trimming pared 5 bases from V and 6 bases from J, leaving 13 bases between. The CDR3 length is 12 residues. Germline-derived CDR1 and CDR2 are SQVTM and ANQGSEA. The CDR3 DNA is TGCAGCGTTACTTCGACAGGACATGGCTACACCTTC. This gives the protein CSVTSTGHGYTF.